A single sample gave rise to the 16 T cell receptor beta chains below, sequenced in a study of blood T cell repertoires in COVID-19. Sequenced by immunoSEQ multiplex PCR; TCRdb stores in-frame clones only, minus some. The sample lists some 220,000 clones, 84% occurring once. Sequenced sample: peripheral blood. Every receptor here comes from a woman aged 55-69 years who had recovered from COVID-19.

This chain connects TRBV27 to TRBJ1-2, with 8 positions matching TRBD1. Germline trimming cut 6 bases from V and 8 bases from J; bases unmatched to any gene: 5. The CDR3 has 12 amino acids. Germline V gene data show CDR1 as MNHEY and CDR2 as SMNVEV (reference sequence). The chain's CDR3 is CASSQGAGGYTF. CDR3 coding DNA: TGTGCCAGCAGCCAGGGGGCGGGAGGCTACACCTTC.

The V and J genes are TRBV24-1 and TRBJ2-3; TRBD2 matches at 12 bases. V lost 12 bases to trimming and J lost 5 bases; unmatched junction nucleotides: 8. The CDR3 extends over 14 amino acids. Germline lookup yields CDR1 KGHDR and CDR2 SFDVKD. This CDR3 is CASSSGGAEDTQYF. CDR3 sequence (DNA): TGTGCCTCCTCTAGCGGGGGGGCGGAAGATACGCAGTATTTT.

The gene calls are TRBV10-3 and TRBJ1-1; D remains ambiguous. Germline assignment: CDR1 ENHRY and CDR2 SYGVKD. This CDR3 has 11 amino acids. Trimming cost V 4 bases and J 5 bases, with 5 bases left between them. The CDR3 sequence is CAISGVTEAFF. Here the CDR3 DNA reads TGTGCCATCAGTGGAGTAACTGAAGCTTTCTTT.

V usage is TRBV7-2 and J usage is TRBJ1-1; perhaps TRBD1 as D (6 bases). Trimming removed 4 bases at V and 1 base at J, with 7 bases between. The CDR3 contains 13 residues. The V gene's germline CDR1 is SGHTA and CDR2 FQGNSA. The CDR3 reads CASSWGQNTEAFF. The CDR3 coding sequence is TGTGCCAGCAGCTGGGGACAGAACACTGAAGCTTTCTTT.

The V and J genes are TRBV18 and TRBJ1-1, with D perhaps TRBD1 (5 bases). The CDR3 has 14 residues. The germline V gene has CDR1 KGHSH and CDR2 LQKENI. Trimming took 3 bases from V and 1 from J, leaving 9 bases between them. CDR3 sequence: CASSPIRENTEAFF. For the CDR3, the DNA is TGTGCCAGCTCACCTATCAGGGAGAACACTGAAGCTTTCTTT.

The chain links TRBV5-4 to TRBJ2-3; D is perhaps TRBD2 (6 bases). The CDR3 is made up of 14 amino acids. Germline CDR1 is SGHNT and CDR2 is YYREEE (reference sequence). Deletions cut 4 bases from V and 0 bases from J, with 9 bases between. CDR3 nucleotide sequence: TGTGCCAGCAGCGATAGCGGAAGCACAGATACGCAGTATTTT. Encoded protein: CASSDSGSTDTQYF. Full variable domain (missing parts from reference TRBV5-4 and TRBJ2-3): ETGVTQSPTHLIKTRGQQVTLRCSSQSGHNTVSWYQQALGQGPQFIFQYYREEENGRGNFPPRFSGLQFPNYSSELNVNALELDDSALYLCASSDSGSTDTQYFGPGTRLTVL.

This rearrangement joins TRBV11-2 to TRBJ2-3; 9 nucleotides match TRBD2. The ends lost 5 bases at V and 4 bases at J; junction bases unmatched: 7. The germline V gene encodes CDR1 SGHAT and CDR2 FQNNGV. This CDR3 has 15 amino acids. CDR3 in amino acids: CASSPGTSSPDTQYF. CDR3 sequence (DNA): TGTGCCAGCAGCCCCGGGACTAGCTCCCCAGATACGCAGTATTTT.

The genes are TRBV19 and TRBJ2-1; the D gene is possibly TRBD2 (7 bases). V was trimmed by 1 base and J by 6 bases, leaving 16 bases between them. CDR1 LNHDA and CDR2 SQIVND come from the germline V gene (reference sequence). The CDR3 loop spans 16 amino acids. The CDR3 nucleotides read TGTGCCAGTAGTATAGCTCGCGGGGGCCCTTCCAATGAGCAGTTCTTC. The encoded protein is CASSIARGGPSNEQFF.

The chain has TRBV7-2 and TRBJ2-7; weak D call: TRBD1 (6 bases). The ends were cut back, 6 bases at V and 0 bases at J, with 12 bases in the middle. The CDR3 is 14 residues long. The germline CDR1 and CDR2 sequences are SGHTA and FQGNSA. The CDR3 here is CASRLRGSSYEQYF. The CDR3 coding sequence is TGTGCCAGCAGACTCAGGGGTAGCTCCTACGAGCAGTACTTC. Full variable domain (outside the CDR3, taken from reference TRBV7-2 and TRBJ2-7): GAGVSQSPSNKVTEKGKDVELRCDPISGHTALYWYRQSLGQGLEFLIYFQGNSAPDKSGLPSDRFSAERTGGSVSTLTIQRTQQEDSAVYLCASRLRGSSYEQYFGPGTRLTVT.

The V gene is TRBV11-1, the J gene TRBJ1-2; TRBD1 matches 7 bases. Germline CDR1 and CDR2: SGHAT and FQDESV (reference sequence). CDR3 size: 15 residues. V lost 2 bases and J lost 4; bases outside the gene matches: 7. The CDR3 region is CASSLTRQGVYGYTF. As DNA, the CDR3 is TGTGCCAGCAGCTTAACAAGACAGGGAGTCTATGGCTACACCTTC.

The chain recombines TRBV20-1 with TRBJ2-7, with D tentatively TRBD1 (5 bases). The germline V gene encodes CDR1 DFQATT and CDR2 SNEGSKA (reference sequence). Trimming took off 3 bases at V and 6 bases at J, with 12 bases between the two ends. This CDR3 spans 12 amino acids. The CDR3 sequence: CSASPVRVEQYF. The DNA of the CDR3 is TGCAGTGCTAGTCCCGTCAGGGTCGAGCAGTACTTC.

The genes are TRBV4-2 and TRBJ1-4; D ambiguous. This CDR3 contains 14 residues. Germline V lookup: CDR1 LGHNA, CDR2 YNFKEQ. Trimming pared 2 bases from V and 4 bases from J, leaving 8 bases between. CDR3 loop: CASSQQQFNEKLFF. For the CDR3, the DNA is TGTGCCAGCAGCCAACAACAGTTTAATGAAAAACTGTTTTTT.

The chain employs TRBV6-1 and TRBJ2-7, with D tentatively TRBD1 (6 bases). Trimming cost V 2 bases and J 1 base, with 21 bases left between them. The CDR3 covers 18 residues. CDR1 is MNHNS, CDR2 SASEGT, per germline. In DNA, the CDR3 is TGTGCCAGCAGTGAAAGAGGTCCTGCGGTGGGGGCGTCCTACGAGCAGTACTTC. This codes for CASSERGPAVGASYEQYF.

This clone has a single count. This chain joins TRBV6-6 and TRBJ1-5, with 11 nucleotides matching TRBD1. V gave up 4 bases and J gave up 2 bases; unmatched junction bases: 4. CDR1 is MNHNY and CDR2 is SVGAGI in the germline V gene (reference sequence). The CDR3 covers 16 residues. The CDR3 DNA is TGTGCCAGCAGTTCCGGGACAGGGGGAGGCAATCAGCCCCAGCATTTT. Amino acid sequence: CASSSGTGGGNQPQHF.

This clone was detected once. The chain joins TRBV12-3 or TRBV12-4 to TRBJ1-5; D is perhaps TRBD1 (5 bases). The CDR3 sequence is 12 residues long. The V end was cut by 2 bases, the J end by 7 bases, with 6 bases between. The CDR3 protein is CASSLKGQPQHF. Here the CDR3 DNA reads TGTGCCAGCAGTTTAAAGGGGCAGCCCCAGCATTTT.

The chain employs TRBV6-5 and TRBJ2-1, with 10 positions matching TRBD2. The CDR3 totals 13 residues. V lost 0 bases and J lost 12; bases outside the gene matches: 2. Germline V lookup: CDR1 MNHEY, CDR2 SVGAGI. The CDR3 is CASSYSLAGRQFF. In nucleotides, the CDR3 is TGTGCCAGCAGTTACTCACTAGCGGGGAGGCAGTTCTTC.